This record covers a single TCR beta chain. No antigen is known for it. No much larger clone is present one base from it, and per-base qualities are unavailable. Libraries came from PCR. Data came from an Illumina HiSeq 2500. TCR library preparation used molecular barcoding, with unique molecular identifiers applied to normalize quantification of the TCRbeta repertoire. TCRdb cleaned the public reads at Q25 with fastp, built clones with MiXCR and kept in-frame beta chains. Entries are consolidated by CDR3 protein sequence, retaining the most common genes and DNA. A total of 280,000 or so distinct CDR3 sequences appear in this sample, 11% of them only once. The ten largest clones capture 23% of the sample. The data were obtained in a study of T-cell reconstitution after alpha-beta-depleted transplantation in children (dated by TCRdb to the mid-2010s). With respect to the entire study: T-cell immune reconstitution after TCRalphabeta/CD19-depleted allogeneic hematopoietic cell transplantation in children was quantitatively tracked in the study by means of TCR repertoire profiling.

In the paper's terms, the treatment or condition label means: allogeneic hematopoietic cell transplantation with graft depleted of TCRalphabeta T cells and CD19 B cells. The transplant recipients were children given TCRalphabeta/CD19-depleted allogeneic hematopoietic cell grafts. Overall results and qualifications from the work: In some patients, the high TCRbeta diversity seen at day 60 was put down to recipient T cells and intrathymic progenitors that had survived conditioning. About two months after transplant, the apparently early recovery of alphabetaT-cell counts reportedly depended on just several hundred clones that had expanded rapidly and came from non-depleted graft cells. Hyperexpanded clone frequencies declined over subsequent months; after one year, T-cell counts and TCRbeta diversity were mostly attributed to newly produced T cells.

The CDR3 spans 18 residues, from the cysteine through the phenylalanine. The entry retains the CDR3 DNA only, 54 bases that are in frame from base 1. CDR1 and CDR2 are read off the germline V gene as LGHNA and YSLEER. The junction shows trimming of 0 bases on V and 6 bases on J, and the gene matches do not reach 12 bases of it. The chain is assembled from TRBV4-3 and TRBJ2-1, and TRBD2 aligns with 9 junction nucleotides. This TCR was recovered from a male patient aged 2-9 years who had a stem cell transplant for chronic granulomatous disease, so the T cells may come from the graft donor. The sample consisted of peripheral blood, taken 180 days after TCRalphabeta/CD19-depleted stem cell transplant. The DNA sequence is TGCGCCAGCAGCCAAGATTTGCTAGCGGGATCTTTGGTCAATGAGCAGTTCTTC. The encoded protein is CASSQDLLAGSLVNEQFF.